These T cell receptor beta chains were read from a single sample in a study of OX40 agonist ivuxolimab in advanced cancers. The assay was immunoSEQ multiplex PCR, and TCRdb's table has in-frame clones only and misses some. The top ten clones hold 6.2% of a sample with some 81,000 clones, around 90% of them seen once. Sequencing used CD4+ or CD8+ T cells sorted from blood, obtained in a trial of the OX40 agonist ivuxolimab. These receptors originate from an adult with an advanced solid tumor such as melanoma, head and neck, liver or kidney cancer. CDR3s include the opening cysteine and the closing phenylalanine or tryptophan. The order of the fields is V gene, clone size, J gene, D gene, CDR3 protein, CDR3 DNA. D genes are given only for firm matches. Only some rows state a clone size, as once, few, many or a class for expanded clones.

>TRBV6-1|-|TRBJ2-5|-
CASSETLDRSKRPQYF
TGTGCCAGCAGTGAAACCCTAGACAGGTCCAAGAGACCCCAGTACTTC
>TRBV25-1|-|TRBJ2-3|TRBD1
CASSSRQGTDTQYF
TGTGCCAGCAGTTCCCGACAGGGAACAGATACGCAGTATTTT
>TRBV28|-|TRBJ1-1|-
CASSSYGEAFF
TGTGCCAGCAGTTCTTACGGTGAAGCTTTCTTT
>TRBV2|-|TRBJ2-5|-
CATERDGLMETQYF
TGTGCCACCGAAAGGGACGGCTTAATGGAGACCCAGTACTTC
>TRBV28|-|TRBJ2-3|-
CASSLGVQGRSSADTQYF
TGTGCCAGCAGTTTGGGTGTACAGGGCAGATCTAGCGCAGATACGCAGTATTTT
>TRBV6-5|-|TRBJ2-5|TRBD2
CASTGTSGTETQYF
TGTGCCAGCACTGGGACTAGCGGGACGGAGACCCAGTACTTC
>TRBV27|-|TRBJ1-1|-
CASSWLGANTEAFF
TGTGCCAGCAGTTGGCTAGGAGCGAACACTGAAGCTTTCTTT
>TRBV29-1|-|TRBJ2-7|-
CSVDGQYEQYF
TGCAGCGTGGATGGACAGTACGAGCAGTACTTC
>TRBV7-2|few|TRBJ2-7|-
CASSLVGSGDEQYF
TGTGCCAGCAGCTTAGTTGGGTCGGGGGACGAGCAGTACTTC
>TRBV5-5|-|TRBJ2-3|-
CASSFTVADTQYF
TGTGCCAGCAGCTTCACTGTAGCAGATACGCAGTATTTT
>TRBV6-6|-|TRBJ2-3|-
CASRRGTDTQYF
TGTGCCAGCAGGAGGGGCACAGATACGCAGTATTTT
>TRBV10-2|-|TRBJ2-2|TRBD2
CASRGLVSNTGELFF
TGCGCCAGCAGAGGACTAGTATCGAACACCGGGGAGCTGTTTTTT
>TRBV27|once|TRBJ1-6|-
CASSLGGGGSPLHF
TGTGCCAGCAGTTTAGGAGGGGGGGGATCACCCCTCCACTTT
>TRBV10-3|-|TRBJ2-3|-
CAAGGLGTDTQYF
TGTGCCGCCGGCGGGCTGGGGACAGATACGCAGTATTTT
>TRBV7-2|-|TRBJ1-2|TRBD1
CASSLRQGGDYGYTF
TGTGCCAGCAGCTTAAGACAGGGCGGGGACTATGGCTACACCTTC
>TRBV9|-|TRBJ1-1|-
CASSVGPGLSTEAFF
TGTGCCAGCAGCGTAGGGCCCGGGCTGAGCACTGAAGCTTTCTTT
>TRBV30|-|TRBJ1-2|-
CAWSGGVGGASYGYTF
TGTGCCTGGAGCGGCGGGGTGGGGGGCGCAAGCTATGGCTACACCTTC
>TRBV28|once|TRBJ1-2|-
CASSRGWSNYGYTF
TGTGCCAGCAGCAGGGGCTGGTCTAACTATGGCTACACCTTC
>TRBV28|-|TRBJ1-5|-
CASSLQGNSNQPQHF
TGTGCCAGCAGTCTCCAGGGGAATAGCAATCAGCCCCAGCATTTT
>TRBV6-1|-|TRBJ2-7|-
CASMEIYEQYF
TGTGCCAGCATGGAGATCTACGAGCAGTACTTC
>TRBV28|-|TRBJ2-5|TRBD2
CASSSVGGAPETQYF
TGTGCCAGCAGTTCAGTCGGGGGGGCCCCGGAGACCCAGTACTTC
>TRBV7-9|-|TRBJ2-5|TRBD2
CASTTGRLAGSYQETQYF
TGTGCCAGCACCACGGGGAGGCTAGCGGGTTCTTACCAAGAGACCCAGTACTTC
>TRBV19|-|TRBJ1-5|TRBD1
CASSQDRGENQPQHF
TGTGCCAGTAGTCAGGACAGGGGAGAAAATCAGCCCCAGCATTTT
>TRBV11-2|few|TRBJ2-3|-
CASSRIQDYFVGDTQYF
TGTGCCAGCAGCCGAATCCAGGACTATTTCGTAGGAGATACGCAGTATTTT
>TRBV7-2|-|TRBJ2-1|-
CASWAAGNEQFF
TGTGCCAGCTGGGCTGCTGGGAATGAGCAGTTCTTC
>TRBV2|-|TRBJ1-1|TRBD1
CASSPRTGNLEAFF
TGTGCCAGCAGTCCCCGGACAGGGAACCTAGAAGCTTTCTTT
>TRBV28|once|TRBJ2-5|-
CASSLLRYQETQYF
TGTGCCAGCAGTTTATTGAGGTACCAAGAGACCCAGTACTTC
>TRBV4-1|-|TRBJ1-5|-
CASSQEGGILNQPQHF
TGCGCCAGCAGCCAAGAAGGGGGGATACTAAATCAGCCCCAGCATTTT
>TRBV7-2|once|TRBJ1-1|-
CASSFGRGPTFF
TGTGCCAGCAGCTTTGGCAGGGGTCCCACTTTCTTT
>TRBV6-5|once|TRBJ2-4|TRBD1
CASSSTGEGIQYF
TGTGCCAGCAGTTCGACAGGGGAAGGCATTCAGTACTTC
>TRBV18|once|TRBJ2-7|TRBD1
CASSPPGRGRYEQYF
TGTGCCAGCTCACCACCGGGCAGGGGGCGATACGAGCAGTACTTC
>TRBV28|-|TRBJ1-5|-
CASSLLGDQPQHF
TGTGCCAGCAGTTTATTAGGCGACCAGCCCCAGCATTTT
>TRBV11-2|-|TRBJ1-3|-
CASSPQTGWGNTIYF
TGTGCCAGCAGCCCCCAGACGGGGTGGGGAAACACCATATATTTT
>TRBV5-6|once|TRBJ1-1|TRBD1
CASSLSATGEILAFF
TGTGCCAGCAGCTTGAGTGCGACAGGGGAAATTTTGGCTTTCTTT
>TRBV29-1|-|TRBJ1-3|TRBD1
CSVEGQGGISSGNTIYF
TGCAGCGTTGAAGGACAGGGTGGTATTAGCTCTGGAAACACCATATATTTT